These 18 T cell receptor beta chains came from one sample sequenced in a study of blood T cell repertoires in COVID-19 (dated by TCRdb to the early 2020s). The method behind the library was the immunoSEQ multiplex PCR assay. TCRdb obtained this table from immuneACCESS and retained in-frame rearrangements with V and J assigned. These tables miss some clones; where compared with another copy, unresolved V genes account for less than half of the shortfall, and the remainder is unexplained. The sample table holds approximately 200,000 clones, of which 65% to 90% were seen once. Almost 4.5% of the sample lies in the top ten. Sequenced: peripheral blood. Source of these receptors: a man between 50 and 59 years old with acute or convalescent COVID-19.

This chain's CDR3 is CALERAGISNQPQHF. The CDR3 nucleotides are TGTGCCTTAGAGAGAGCAGGCATTAGCAATCAGCCCCAGCATTTT. The rearrangement uses TRBV30 and TRBJ1-5; D call uncertain. Germline CDR1 GTSNPN, CDR2 SVGIG (reference sequence). Trimming cost V 7 bases and J 0 bases, with 16 bases left between them. CDR3 size: 15 residues.

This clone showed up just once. In DNA, the CDR3 is TGTGCCAGCAGCGTAGTAGTAGCGGGGGCCCTCCTAGATACGCAGTATTTT. Translating gives CASSVVVAGALLDTQYF. V and J are TRBV9 and TRBJ2-3; 9 bases align to TRBD2. This CDR3 region has 17 residues. J gave up 5 bases and V 0 bases, and 10 bases lay outside the gene matches. The V gene's germline CDR1 is SGDLS and CDR2 YYNGEE.

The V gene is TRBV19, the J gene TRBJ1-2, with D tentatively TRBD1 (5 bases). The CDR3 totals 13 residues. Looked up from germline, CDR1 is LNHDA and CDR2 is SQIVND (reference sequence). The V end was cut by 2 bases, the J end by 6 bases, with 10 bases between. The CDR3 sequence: CASSIRGINGYTF. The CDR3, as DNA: TGTGCCAGTAGTATACGGGGGATCAATGGCTACACCTTC.

Here the CDR3 DNA reads TGTGCCAGCAGTTACTCGATGGGCAGTAGAGGAAACACCATATATTTT. It is translated as CASSYSMGSRGNTIYF. This chain uses TRBV6-5 with TRBJ1-3; D gene ambiguous. V lost 0 bases, J lost 4 bases, and 13 bases lay in between. Looked up from germline, CDR1 is MNHEY and CDR2 is SVGAGI. The CDR3 runs to 16 residues.

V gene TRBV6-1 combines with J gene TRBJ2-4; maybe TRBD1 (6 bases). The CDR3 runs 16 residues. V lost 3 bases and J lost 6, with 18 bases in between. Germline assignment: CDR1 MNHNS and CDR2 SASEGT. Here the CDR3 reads CASSDGAGVRGNIQYF. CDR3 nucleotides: TGTGCCAGCAGTGACGGGGCAGGGGTTCGCGGAAACATTCAGTACTTC.

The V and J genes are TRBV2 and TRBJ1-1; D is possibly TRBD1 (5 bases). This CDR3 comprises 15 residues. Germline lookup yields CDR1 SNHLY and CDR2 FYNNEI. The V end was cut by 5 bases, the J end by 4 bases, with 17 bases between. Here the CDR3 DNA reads TGTGCCAGCAGTTCGATGGGCCGTGGGGCCACTGAAGCTTTCTTT. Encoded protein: CASSSMGRGATEAFF.

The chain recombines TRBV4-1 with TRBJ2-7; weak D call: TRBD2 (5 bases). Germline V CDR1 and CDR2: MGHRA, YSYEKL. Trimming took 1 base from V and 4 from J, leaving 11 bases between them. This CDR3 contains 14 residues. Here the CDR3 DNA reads TGCGCCAGCAGCCAAGGGGGTACGGGGTACGAGCAGTACTTC. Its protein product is CASSQGGTGYEQYF.

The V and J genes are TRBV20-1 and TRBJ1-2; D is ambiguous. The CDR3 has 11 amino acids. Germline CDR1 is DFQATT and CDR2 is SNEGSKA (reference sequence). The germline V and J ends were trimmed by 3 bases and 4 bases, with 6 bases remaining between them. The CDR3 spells CSASPGYGYTF. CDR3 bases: TGCAGTGCTAGTCCAGGCTATGGCTACACCTTC.

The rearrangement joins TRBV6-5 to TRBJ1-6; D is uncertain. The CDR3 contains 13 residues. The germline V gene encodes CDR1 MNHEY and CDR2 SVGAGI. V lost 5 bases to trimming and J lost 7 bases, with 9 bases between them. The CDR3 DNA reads TGTGCCAGCAGTCAGCAGGTCAATTCACCCCTCCACTTT. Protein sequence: CASSQQVNSPLHF.

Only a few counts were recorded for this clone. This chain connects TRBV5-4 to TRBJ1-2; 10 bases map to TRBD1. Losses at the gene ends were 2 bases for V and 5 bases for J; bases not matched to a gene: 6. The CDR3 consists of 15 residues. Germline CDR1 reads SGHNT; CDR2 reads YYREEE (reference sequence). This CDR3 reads CASSFSTGGWYGYTF. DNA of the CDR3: TGTGCCAGCAGCTTTTCGACAGGGGGCTGGTATGGCTACACCTTC.

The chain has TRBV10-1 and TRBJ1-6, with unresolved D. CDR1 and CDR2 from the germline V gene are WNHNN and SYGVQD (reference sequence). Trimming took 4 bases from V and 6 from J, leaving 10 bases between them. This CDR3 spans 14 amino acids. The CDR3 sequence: CASSGPGVNSPLHF. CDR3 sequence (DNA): TGCGCCAGCAGTGGACCCGGGGTTAATTCACCCCTCCACTTT.

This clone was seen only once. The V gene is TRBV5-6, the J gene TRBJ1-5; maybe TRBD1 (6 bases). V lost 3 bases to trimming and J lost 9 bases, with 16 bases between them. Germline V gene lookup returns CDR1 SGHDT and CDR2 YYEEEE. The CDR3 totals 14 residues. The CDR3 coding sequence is TGTGCCAGCAGCTCGGGCCAGGGGTCTTGGCCCCAGCATTTT. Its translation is CASSSGQGSWPQHF.

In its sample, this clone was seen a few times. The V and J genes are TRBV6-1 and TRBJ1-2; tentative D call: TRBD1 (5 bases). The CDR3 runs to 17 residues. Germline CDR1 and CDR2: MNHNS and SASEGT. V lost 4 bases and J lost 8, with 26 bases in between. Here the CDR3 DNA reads TGTGCCAGCAGTGGGGGAGGGTCCGGGACCAACAAATTAGGCTACACCTTC. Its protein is CASSGGGSGTNKLGYTF.

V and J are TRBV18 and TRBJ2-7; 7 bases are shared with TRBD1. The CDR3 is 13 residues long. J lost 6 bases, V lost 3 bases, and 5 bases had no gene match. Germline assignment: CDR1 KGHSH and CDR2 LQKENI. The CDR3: CASSPRDSIEQYF. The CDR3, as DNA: TGTGCCAGCTCACCTAGGGACAGCATCGAGCAGTACTTC.

This chain's CDR3 is CASSLGPGGARYNEQFF. The CDR3 nucleotides read TGTGCCAGCAGCTTGGGACCGGGGGGCGCGAGATACAATGAGCAGTTCTTC. The chain employs TRBV5-6 and TRBJ2-1; D might be TRBD2 (7 bases). Per the germline V gene, CDR1 is SGHDT and CDR2 is YYEEEE. V was cut by 0 bases and J by 4 bases, with 17 bases left in between. This CDR3 contains 17 residues.

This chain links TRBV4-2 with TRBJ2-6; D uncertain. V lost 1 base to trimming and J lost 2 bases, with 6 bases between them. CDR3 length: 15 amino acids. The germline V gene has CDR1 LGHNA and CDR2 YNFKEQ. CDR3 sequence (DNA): TGTGCCAGCAGCCAAGGTACAACTGGGGCCAACGTCCTGACTTTC. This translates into CASSQGTTGANVLTF.

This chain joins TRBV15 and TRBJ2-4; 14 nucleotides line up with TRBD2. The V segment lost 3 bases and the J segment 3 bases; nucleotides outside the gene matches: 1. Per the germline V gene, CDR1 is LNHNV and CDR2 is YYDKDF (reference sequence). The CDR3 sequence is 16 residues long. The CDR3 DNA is TGTGCCACCAGCAGGGGACTAGCGGGGGACAAAAACATTCAGTACTTC. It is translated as CATSRGLAGDKNIQYF. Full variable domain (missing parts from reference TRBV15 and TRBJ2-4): DAMVIQNPRYQVTQFGKPVTLSCSQTLNHNVMYWYQQKSSQAPKLLFHYYDKDFNNEADTPDNFQSRRPNTSFCFLDIRSPGLGDTAMYLCATSRGLAGDKNIQYFGAGTRLSVL.

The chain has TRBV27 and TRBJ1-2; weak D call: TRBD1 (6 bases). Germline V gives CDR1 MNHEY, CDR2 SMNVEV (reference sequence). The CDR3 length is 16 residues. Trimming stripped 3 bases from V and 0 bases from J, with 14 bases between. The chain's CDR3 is CASSLTGQGTNYGYTF. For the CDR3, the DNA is TGTGCCAGCAGTTTGACGGGGCAGGGGACTAACTATGGCTACACCTTC.